One and the same sample provided the 9 T cell receptor beta chains below, sequenced in a study of blood T cell repertoires in COVID-19. Generated by immunoSEQ multiplex PCR, the TCRdb table keeps only in-frame clones and is missing some. The table records 140,000 to 150,000 clones, around four fifths of them present only once. Source material: PBMCs or T cells enriched from blood (not recorded which). The receptors come from a woman aged 45-60 years with acute COVID-19.

The chain uses TRBV30 and TRBJ1-2, with TRBD1 as a possible D gene (5 bases). The CDR3 contains 12 residues. In germline, CDR1 is GTSNPN, CDR2 SVGIG (reference sequence). Trimming took off 2 bases at V and 6 bases at J, with 10 bases between the two ends. CDR3 loop: CAWSSRGDGYTF. The CDR3, as DNA: TGTGCCTGGAGTAGCCGGGGGGATGGCTACACCTTC.

The table lists this clone with a count of one. The chain is built from TRBV2 and TRBJ2-1; TRBD2 might be the D (5 bases). The CDR3 runs to 10 residues. Germline V gives CDR1 SNHLY, CDR2 FYNNEI. The V end was cut by 7 bases, the J end by 15 bases, with 13 bases between. The CDR3 region is CASKAGWVFF. The CDR3 DNA sequence: TGTGCCAGCAAGGCGGGTTGGGTGTTCTTC.

The rearrangement links TRBV28 to TRBJ2-7, with 8 bases fitting TRBD1. The CDR3 covers 13 residues. CDR1 and CDR2 from the germline V gene are MDHEN and SYDVKM. V lost 6 bases to trimming and J lost 3 bases; unmatched junction nucleotides: 4. The CDR3 here is CASRPGQVYEQYF. CDR3 DNA sequence: TGTGCCAGCAGACCGGGACAGGTCTACGAGCAGTACTTC.

The chain recombines TRBV7-3 with TRBJ2-1; 10 bases are a match to TRBD1. The V gene's germline CDR1 is SGHTA and CDR2 FQGTGA. The CDR3 runs 15 residues. V dropped 4 bases and J dropped 6; count of bases not matched to a gene: 6. In nucleotides, the CDR3 is TGTGCCAGCAGCTCAAGGGGACAGGGGAGCAATGAGCAGTTCTTC. Amino acid sequence: CASSSRGQGSNEQFF.

This clone was found a few times. V and J are TRBV5-1 and TRBJ2-2; D is unclear. Between the trimmed V and J ends, which lost 0 bases and 0 bases, there was a span of 9 bases. The CDR3 totals 16 residues. Germline CDR1 SGHRS, CDR2 YFSETQ. Here the CDR3 DNA reads TGCGCCAGCAGCTTGGTCAGGCAGGCGAACACCGGGGAGCTGTTTTTT. Its protein is CASSLVRQANTGELFF.

CDR3 DNA: TGTGCCAGCAGCAGGACAACGTTTGCAGAGACCCAGTACTTC. Translation gives CASSRTTFAETQYF. The rearrangement joins TRBV6-2 or TRBV6-3 to TRBJ2-5; perhaps TRBD1 as D (5 bases). Looked up from germline, CDR1 is MNHEY and CDR2 is SVGEGT. V was pared by 6 bases and J by 4 bases, with 15 bases between. The CDR3 consists of 14 residues.

This chain links TRBV28 with TRBJ2-2, with a tentative D call TRBD2 (6 bases). Trimming removed 5 bases from V and 6 bases from J, with 16 bases in between. This CDR3 has 15 amino acids. Germline V gene lookup returns CDR1 MDHEN and CDR2 SYDVKM. The CDR3 spells CASSKAGKGAGELFF. Written as DNA, the CDR3 is TGTGCCAGCAGTAAGGCGGGAAAGGGAGCCGGGGAGCTGTTTTTT.

The J gene is TRBJ2-2, the V gene TRBV20-1, with D maybe TRBD2 (5 bases). Germline CDR1 is DFQATT and CDR2 is SNEGSKA (reference sequence). The CDR3 is 15 amino acids. Trimming left V 3 bases short and J 0 bases short, with 11 bases between. The CDR3 DNA is TGCAGTGCTAGTAGAGGGCCAGCGAACACCGGGGAGCTGTTTTTT. It codes for CSASRGPANTGELFF.

The J gene is TRBJ1-1, the V gene TRBV28, with D perhaps matching TRBD1 (5 bases). This CDR3 is built from 13 residues. Trimming left V 6 bases short and J 5 bases short, with 13 bases between. Germline-derived CDR1 and CDR2 are MDHEN and SYDVKM. The CDR3 region is CASSRTGGTEAFF. CDR3 coding DNA: TGTGCCAGCAGCCGTACGGGGGGAACTGAAGCTTTCTTT.